A selection of T cell receptor beta chains follows, all from one sample in a study of OX40 agonist ivuxolimab in advanced cancers. Produced via immunoSEQ multiplex PCR; TCRdb's table is partial and in-frame only. The profile covers about 27,000 clones, with 81% appearing a single time and approximately 29% taken by the ten largest. Specimen: CD4+ or CD8+ T cells sorted from blood, collected in a trial of the OX40 agonist ivuxolimab. These receptors were taken from an adult with an advanced solid tumor such as melanoma, head and neck, liver or kidney cancer. Both conserved end residues are part of each CDR3. D genes are given only for firm matches. The size field is filled for only some rows; it gives once, few, many or a size class.

CDR3 DNA: TGTGCCAGCAGTTTACCCGACAGTTCCTACGAGCAGTACTTC; CDR3 protein: CASSLPDSSYEQYF; V gene: TRBV28; CDR3 length: 14; clone size: NA; D gene: NA; J gene: TRBJ2-7
CDR3 DNA: TGTGCCAGTAGTTCAGGGCTCCAGCCCCAGCATTTT; CDR3 protein: CASSSGLQPQHF; V gene: TRBV19; CDR3 length: 12; clone size: NA; D gene: NA; J gene: TRBJ1-5
CDR3 DNA: TGCAGCGTTGAAGGATGGGGCGCCTACGAGCAGTACTTC; CDR3 protein: CSVEGWGAYEQYF; V gene: TRBV29-1; CDR3 length: 13; clone size: few; D gene: NA; J gene: TRBJ2-7
CDR3 DNA: TGTGCCAGCGGCTCCAGCGGCCGGCGGGTAAGCTCCTACAATGAGCAGTTCTTC; CDR3 protein: CASGSSGRRVSSYNEQFF; V gene: TRBV11-2; CDR3 length: 18; clone size: NA; D gene: NA; J gene: TRBJ2-1
CDR3 DNA: TGCGCCAGCAGCCAAGATAAACAGGGGGAAGAGACCCAGTACTTC; CDR3 protein: CASSQDKQGEETQYF; V gene: TRBV4-1; CDR3 length: 15; clone size: once; D gene: TRBD1; J gene: TRBJ2-5
CDR3 DNA: TGTGCCAGCAGCTTGGGAGGGCAGGGGCTGAACTATGGCTACACCTTC; CDR3 protein: CASSLGGQGLNYGYTF; V gene: TRBV5-4; CDR3 length: 16; clone size: NA; D gene: NA; J gene: TRBJ1-2
CDR3 DNA: TGTGCCAGCAGCTTAGGGCACGACGAGCAGTACTTC; CDR3 protein: CASSLGHDEQYF; V gene: TRBV7-8; CDR3 length: 12; clone size: NA; D gene: NA; J gene: TRBJ2-7
CDR3 DNA: TGCAGCGGCGAGACTAGCGGGGGTTCGGATACGCAGTATTTT; CDR3 protein: CSGETSGGSDTQYF; V gene: TRBV29-1; CDR3 length: 14; clone size: NA; D gene: TRBD2; J gene: TRBJ2-3
CDR3 DNA: TGCGCCAGCAGTCAAGCAGGTACAGGAAACACCATATATTTT; CDR3 protein: CASSQAGTGNTIYF; V gene: TRBV4-1; CDR3 length: 14; clone size: NA; D gene: NA; J gene: TRBJ1-3
CDR3 DNA: TGTGCCAGCGGGGGGACTAGCGACCGCTCCTACAATGAGCAGTTCTTC; CDR3 protein: CASGGTSDRSYNEQFF; V gene: TRBV27; CDR3 length: 16; clone size: NA; D gene: TRBD2; J gene: TRBJ2-1
CDR3 DNA: TGTGCCAGCAGCCTCACCTACGGGGACAGGGTTACGTACGAGCAGTACTTC; CDR3 protein: CASSLTYGDRVTYEQYF; V gene: TRBV13; CDR3 length: 17; clone size: NA; D gene: TRBD1; J gene: TRBJ2-7
CDR3 DNA: TGTGCCAGCAGCGTAGGAGGGGCGCAGGGTCAGCCCCAGCATTTT; CDR3 protein: CASSVGGAQGQPQHF; V gene: TRBV9; CDR3 length: 15; clone size: NA; D gene: NA; J gene: TRBJ1-5
CDR3 DNA: TGTGCCAGCAGTATCAGTGGAGGGGGCACTGAAGCTTTCTTT; CDR3 protein: CASSISGGGTEAFF; V gene: TRBV7-8; CDR3 length: 14; clone size: once; D gene: NA; J gene: TRBJ1-1
CDR3 DNA: TGTGCCAGCAGCCTACATTACGAGCAGTACTTC; CDR3 protein: CASSLHYEQYF; V gene: TRBV11-2; CDR3 length: 11; clone size: NA; D gene: NA; J gene: TRBJ2-7
CDR3 DNA: TGTGCCATCAGAGAGTCGCCCGGGGAGGGTTATGGCTACACCTTC; CDR3 protein: CAIRESPGEGYGYTF; V gene: TRBV10-3; CDR3 length: 15; clone size: NA; D gene: NA; J gene: TRBJ1-2
CDR3 DNA: TGTGCCTGGAGTGTACGGACAACCCCCTACAATGAGCAGTTCTTC; CDR3 protein: CAWSVRTTPYNEQFF; V gene: TRBV30; CDR3 length: 15; clone size: NA; D gene: NA; J gene: TRBJ2-1
CDR3 DNA: TGTGCCAGCAGTTTTCTGGACACCGAAGCCTACGAGCAGTACTTC; CDR3 protein: CASSFLDTEAYEQYF; V gene: TRBV28; CDR3 length: 15; clone size: NA; D gene: NA; J gene: TRBJ2-7
CDR3 DNA: TGTGCCAGCAGTTTATTTGGACAGGGGCTCTACGAGCAGTACTTC; CDR3 protein: CASSLFGQGLYEQYF; V gene: TRBV28; CDR3 length: 15; clone size: NA; D gene: TRBD1; J gene: TRBJ2-7
CDR3 DNA: TGTGCCAGCAGCAAAGAGGTTAGGGGCGGGGGTGAAAAACTGTTTTTT; CDR3 protein: CASSKEVRGGGEKLFF; V gene: TRBV21-1; CDR3 length: 16; clone size: NA; D gene: NA; J gene: TRBJ1-4
CDR3 DNA: TGTGCCAGCAGCTCCAGACTCGAGCGGGACACCGGGGAGCTGTTTTTT; CDR3 protein: CASSSRLERDTGELFF; V gene: TRBV7-3; CDR3 length: 16; clone size: once; D gene: NA; J gene: TRBJ2-2
CDR3 DNA: TGTGCCACCAGCAGAGGTGGGAGGATCAATGAAAAACTGTTTTTT; CDR3 protein: CATSRGGRINEKLFF; V gene: TRBV15; CDR3 length: 15; clone size: NA; D gene: NA; J gene: TRBJ1-4
CDR3 DNA: TGTGCCAGCGAGGGACACTCCTATGGCTACACCTTC; CDR3 protein: CASEGHSYGYTF; V gene: TRBV19; CDR3 length: 12; clone size: NA; D gene: NA; J gene: TRBJ1-2
CDR3 DNA: TGTGCCAGCAGCCCCACTAGCGGGAGCTTGTACAATGAGCAGTTCTTC; CDR3 protein: CASSPTSGSLYNEQFF; V gene: TRBV9; CDR3 length: 16; clone size: NA; D gene: TRBD2; J gene: TRBJ2-1
CDR3 DNA: TGTGCCACCACTCCTGCTCCAGCATCCAGCACAGATACGCAGTATTTT; CDR3 protein: CATTPAPASSTDTQYF; V gene: TRBV19; CDR3 length: 16; clone size: NA; D gene: NA; J gene: TRBJ2-3
CDR3 DNA: TGTGCCAGCAGGAGGGGACTAGCGGGCAAAAACATTCAGTACTTC; CDR3 protein: CASRRGLAGKNIQYF; V gene: TRBV2; CDR3 length: 15; clone size: NA; D gene: TRBD2; J gene: TRBJ2-4
CDR3 DNA: TGTGCCAGCAGCTCGGGACTAGCGGGAGAGACCCAGTACTTC; CDR3 protein: CASSSGLAGETQYF; V gene: TRBV9; CDR3 length: 14; clone size: NA; D gene: TRBD2; J gene: TRBJ2-5
CDR3 DNA: TGTGCCAGCAGGGAAGACAGGGCTACCTCCTACGAGCAGTACTTC; CDR3 protein: CASREDRATSYEQYF; V gene: TRBV7-9; CDR3 length: 15; clone size: NA; D gene: TRBD1; J gene: TRBJ2-7
CDR3 DNA: TGTGCCAGCAGCTGGCTGGGGGCGTTCGGGGAGCTGTTTTTT; CDR3 protein: CASSWLGAFGELFF; V gene: TRBV5-6; CDR3 length: 14; clone size: once; D gene: NA; J gene: TRBJ2-2
CDR3 DNA: TGCGCCAGCAGCCAAGTAGGCGGGGGTGGCACTGAAGCTTTCTTT; CDR3 protein: CASSQVGGGGTEAFF; V gene: TRBV4-1; CDR3 length: 15; clone size: once; D gene: NA; J gene: TRBJ1-1
CDR3 DNA: TGTGCCAGTAGTATAGTCGAAGCGGCCGAGCAGTACTTC; CDR3 protein: CASSIVEAAEQYF; V gene: TRBV19; CDR3 length: 13; clone size: few; D gene: NA; J gene: TRBJ2-7
CDR3 DNA: TGCAGCGTTGAAGAGTATACTAGCGGGAGGATCAATGAGCAGTTCTTC; CDR3 protein: CSVEEYTSGRINEQFF; V gene: TRBV29-1; CDR3 length: 16; clone size: NA; D gene: TRBD2; J gene: TRBJ2-1
CDR3 DNA: TGTGCCAGCAAAACAGGGGGCGAAGAGACCCAGTACTTC; CDR3 protein: CASKTGGEETQYF; V gene: TRBV27; CDR3 length: 13; clone size: NA; D gene: TRBD1; J gene: TRBJ2-5